The 15 T cell receptor beta chains below come from one sample, sequenced in a study of control samples from healthy donors and cancer patients. Method: immunoSEQ multiplex PCR; TCRdb's copy keeps in-frame clones and lacks some. The sample contains around 150,000 clones, approximately 90% of which appear only once. The source material was blood. These receptors were collected from a man younger than 40 in good health.

The V call is TRBV19, the J call TRBJ1-2; 7 bases map to TRBD1. This CDR3 is built from 15 residues. In germline, CDR1 is LNHDA, CDR2 SQIVND (reference sequence). V dropped 7 bases and J dropped 1; count of bases not matched to a gene: 9. The CDR3 DNA reads as TGTGCCAGTATTAGAGGGGGCGACGATAACTATGGCTACACCTTC. It specifies CASIRGGDDNYGYTF.

Regarding this clone: Other DNA sequences in the sample encode the same CDR3. The chain employs TRBV28 and TRBJ2-7, with 7 bases that match TRBD1. Germline V lookup: CDR1 MDHEN, CDR2 SYDVKM. J was trimmed by 1 base and V by 4 bases; bases with no gene match: 1. The CDR3 sequence is 13 residues long. The CDR3 DNA is TGTGCCAGCAGTTCGGGACAGTCCTACGAGCAGTACTTC. This codes for CASSSGQSYEQYF.

This rearrangement joins TRBV27 to TRBJ2-5; TRBD2 matches at 9 bases. Germline V CDR1 and CDR2: MNHEY, SMNVEV (reference sequence). Losses at the gene ends were 3 bases for V and 4 bases for J; bases not matched to a gene: 6. This CDR3 region has 15 residues. The CDR3 sequence: CASSFSRGGRETQYF. The CDR3 DNA reads TGTGCCAGCAGTTTCTCGCGGGGGGGCCGAGAGACCCAGTACTTC.

This clone came up once. The chain employs TRBV6-5 and TRBJ2-2; D call uncertain. Deletions cut 0 bases from V and 1 base from J, with 6 bases between. The CDR3 length is 15 residues. The germline V gene has CDR1 MNHEY and CDR2 SVGAGI. The CDR3: CASSYSSGNTGELFF. The CDR3 DNA reads as TGTGCCAGCAGTTACTCATCGGGGAACACCGGGGAGCTGTTTTTT.

This clone was counted between two and nine times. The rearrangement links TRBV2 to TRBJ2-7; a weak D match, TRBD2 (6 bases). V gave up 8 bases and J gave up 1 base, with 12 bases separating them. In germline, CDR1 is SNHLY, CDR2 FYNNEI. The CDR3 totals 13 residues. Here the CDR3 reads CASRDWHSYEQYF. CDR3 DNA sequence: TGTGCCAGCCGGGACTGGCATTCCTACGAGCAGTACTTC.

The chain employs TRBV7-6 and TRBJ2-2; D gene ambiguous. Trimming shortened V by 6 bases and J by 3 bases, and 17 bases separated the two germline ends. CDR1 is SGHVS and CDR2 is FNYEAQ in the germline V gene. This CDR3 is 16 amino acids long. CDR3 bases: TGTGCCAGCAGTCGGACGGCCACAACTTACACCGGGGAGCTGTTTTTT. Protein: CASSRTATTYTGELFF.

CDR3 sequence (DNA): TGTGCCACCAGTGAACCTAGCGGACCATACAGCAATGAGCAGTTCTTC. It encodes CATSEPSGPYSNEQFF. The rearrangement joins TRBV24-1 to TRBJ2-1; 7 bases line up with TRBD2. The ends lost 4 bases at V and 6 bases at J; junction bases unmatched: 11. The CDR3 totals 16 residues. Germline lookup yields CDR1 KGHDR and CDR2 SFDVKD.

This clone was seen once. The chain links TRBV5-1 to TRBJ2-3; the D call may be TRBD1 or TRBD2 (5 bases each). Trimming shortened V by 3 bases and J by 2 bases, and 10 bases separated the two germline ends. The CDR3 extends over 14 amino acids. The germline gives CDR1 SGHRS, CDR2 YFSETQ. The CDR3: CASSSGTSTDTQYF. Here the CDR3 DNA reads TGCGCCAGCAGCTCCGGGACGTCCACAGATACGCAGTATTTT.

This chain connects TRBV10-3 to TRBJ2-3; D is perhaps TRBD1 or TRBD2 (6 bases each). CDR1 ENHRY and CDR2 SYGVKD come from the germline V gene. CDR3 length equals 15 residues. V lost 4 bases and J 5 bases, leaving 16 bases between the germline ends. CDR3: CAISGGTLRRDTQYF. CDR3 nucleotides: TGTGCCATCAGTGGCGGGACATTGAGACGAGATACGCAGTATTTT.

The gene calls are TRBV5-1 and TRBJ1-5; D might be TRBD1 (6 bases). Germline-derived CDR1 and CDR2 are SGHRS and YFSETQ. V lost 6 bases, J lost 5 bases, and 18 bases lay in between. The length of the CDR3 is 15 residues. This CDR3 is CASKIRDNVHQPQHF. Written as DNA, the CDR3 is TGCGCCAGCAAGATTAGGGACAACGTTCATCAGCCCCAGCATTTT.

This chain joins TRBV7-2 and TRBJ1-6, with TRBD1 matching over 7 bases. Germline-derived CDR1 and CDR2 are SGHTA and FQGNSA. V trimming: 1 base; J trimming: 9 bases; junction bases outside the gene matches: 9. The CDR3 has 16 residues. CDR3: CASSLGGRRTGSPLHF. CDR3 in DNA: TGTGCCAGCAGCTTAGGTGGGAGAAGGACAGGTTCACCCCTCCACTTT.

The chain links TRBV12-3 or TRBV12-4 to TRBJ1-5; TRBD1 is a possible D gene (5 bases). This CDR3 contains 12 residues. With 6 bases removed from V and 5 bases from J, the gap between germline ends came to 8 bases. Here the CDR3 reads CASRGTHQPQHF. The DNA of the CDR3 is TGTGCCAGCAGGGGGACGCATCAGCCCCAGCATTTT.

CDR3 DNA sequence: TGTGCCAGCAGTTTGGGGGCTTATAGCAATCAGCCCCAGCATTTT. Amino acids: CASSLGAYSNQPQHF. This chain uses TRBV27 with TRBJ1-5; tentative D call: TRBD1 (6 bases). This CDR3 has 15 amino acids. Trimming cost V 3 bases and J 0 bases, with 9 bases left between them. Germline CDR1 MNHEY, CDR2 SMNVEV (reference sequence).

V gene TRBV5-6 combines with J gene TRBJ2-7; possibly TRBD1 for D (5 bases). Germline CDR1 SGHDT, CDR2 YYEEEE. V gave up 4 bases and J gave up 4 bases, with 18 bases separating them. There are 15 residues in the CDR3. The CDR3 region is CASSPPQRGGYEQYF. Written as DNA, the CDR3 is TGTGCCAGCAGCCCTCCCCAAAGGGGCGGATACGAGCAGTACTTC.

CDR3 in amino acids: CASSSQGIRGEPQHF. The DNA for the CDR3 is TGTGCCAGCAGTAGTCAAGGTATTAGAGGGGAGCCCCAGCATTTT. The chain uses TRBV5-4 and TRBJ1-5; TRBD1 is a possible D gene (5 bases). The CDR3 has 15 amino acids. Germline CDR1 is SGHNT and CDR2 is YYREEE (reference sequence). V was clipped by 5 bases and J by 8 bases, with 20 bases between them.